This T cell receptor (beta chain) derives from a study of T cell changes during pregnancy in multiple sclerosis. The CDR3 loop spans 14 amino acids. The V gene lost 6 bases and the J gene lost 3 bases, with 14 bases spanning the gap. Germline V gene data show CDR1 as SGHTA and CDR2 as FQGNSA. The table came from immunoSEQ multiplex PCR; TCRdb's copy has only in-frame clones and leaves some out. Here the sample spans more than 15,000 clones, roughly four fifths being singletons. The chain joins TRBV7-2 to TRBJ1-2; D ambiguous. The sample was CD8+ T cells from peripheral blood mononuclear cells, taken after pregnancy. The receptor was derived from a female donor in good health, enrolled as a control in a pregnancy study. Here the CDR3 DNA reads TGTGCCAGCAGGGACTTAGGCGCGGACTATGGCTACACCTTC. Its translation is CASRDLGADYGYTF.